One and the same sample provided the 15 T cell receptor beta chains below, sequenced in a study of beta chain features in type 1 diabetes. Isolated RNA was reverse transcribed in full, so expressed TCRB transcripts were sequenced. TCRdb keeps only in-frame clones here, not all; method: immunoSEQ multiplex PCR. Among hundreds of thousands of clones listed, 17% were seen once. The sequenced sample was naive CD4+ T cells from blood. These receptors all come from a woman under 30 in good health.

This chain uses TRBV9 with TRBJ2-1; 7 bases are a match to TRBD2. CDR3 length: 14 amino acids. J gave up 4 bases and V 2 bases, and 3 bases lay outside the gene matches. Germline V gene lookup returns CDR1 SGDLS and CDR2 YYNGEE. The CDR3 reads CASSVSGLYNEQFF. The CDR3 bases are TGTGCCAGCAGCGTTAGCGGGCTTTACAATGAGCAGTTCTTC.

This clone has just a few counts. V is TRBV9 and J is TRBJ2-5; 10 nucleotides agree with TRBD2. Germline loops: CDR1 SGDLS, CDR2 YYNGEE. The V gene end was trimmed by 0 bases and the J gene end by 2 bases; junction bases not matched to a gene: 7. This CDR3 has 17 amino acids. The CDR3 region is CASSVGASGSRQETQYF. The CDR3 nucleotides read TGTGCCAGCAGCGTAGGGGCTAGCGGGAGTCGTCAAGAGACCCAGTACTTC.

This clone was seen only a few times. The chain recombines TRBV7-2 with TRBJ2-5; unclear D gene. In germline, CDR1 is SGHTA, CDR2 FQGNSA. CDR3 length: 14 residues. V lost 0 bases to trimming and J lost 5 bases, with 10 bases between them. In DNA, the CDR3 is TGTGCCAGCAGCTTAGCGGGAAGGCCGGAGACCCAGTACTTC. Translated, it gives CASSLAGRPETQYF. Filled out from reference TRBV7-2 and TRBJ2-5, the complete variable domain reads GAGVSQSPSNKVTEKGKDVELRCDPISGHTALYWYRQSLGQGLEFLIYFQGNSAPDKSGLPSDRFSAERTGGSVSTLTIQRTQQEDSAVYLCASSLAGRPETQYFGPGTRLLVL.

V gene TRBV9 combines with J gene TRBJ1-1; D gene uncertain. Germline V lookup: CDR1 SGDLS, CDR2 YYNGEE. Trimming shortened V by 6 bases and J by 4 bases, and 19 bases separated the two germline ends. The CDR3 totals 15 residues. CDR3 sequence (DNA): TGTGCCAGCACCGGTGGGCCCACACCCGCCACTGAAGCTTTCTTT. Encoded protein: CASTGGPTPATEAFF.

The CDR3 nucleotides read TGTGCCAGCAGACAAGGACAGGGCCGGTCCTACGAGCAGTACTTC. Amino acid sequence: CASRQGQGRSYEQYF. The V call is TRBV2, the J call TRBJ2-7, with 8 nucleotides matching TRBD1. Germline V gene sequence: CDR1 SNHLY, CDR2 FYNNEI. V lost 6 bases and J lost 1; bases outside the gene matches: 8. This CDR3 contains 15 residues.

The genes are TRBV11-2 and TRBJ2-5, with a tentative D call TRBD1 (6 bases). The CDR3 runs 17 residues. V lost 0 bases and J 2 bases, leaving 16 bases between the germline ends. Germline loops: CDR1 SGHAT, CDR2 FQNNGV. The CDR3 DNA is TGTGCCAGCAGCTTAGATTCGGCAGGGACACCTCAAGAGACCCAGTACTTC. Its protein product is CASSLDSAGTPQETQYF.

This clone was seen more than once but under ten times. The chain couples TRBV6-5 to TRBJ1-2; D is undetermined. This CDR3 contains 16 residues. Trimming shortened V by 4 bases and J by 4 bases, and 19 bases separated the two germline ends. From germline, CDR1 is MNHEY and CDR2 SVGAGI. DNA for the CDR3: TGTGCCAGCAGTTCGAAGGAGAATTCCTTTGGCTATGGCTACACCTTC. Translated, it gives CASSSKENSFGYGYTF.

Comments on this clone: The same CDR3 also results from other DNA sequences found in this sample. This chain uses TRBV28 with TRBJ2-2; D gene unclear. Trimming took off 5 bases at V and 5 bases at J, with 9 bases between the two ends. CDR3 length: 13 amino acids. The germline CDR1 and CDR2 sequences are MDHEN and SYDVKM. The CDR3 spells CASSTPGTGELFF. The CDR3 region has the DNA TGTGCCAGCAGTACGCCCGGGACCGGGGAGCTGTTTTTT.

Note on this clone: Other DNA sequences in this specimen translate into the identical CDR3. The V call is TRBV6-5, the J call TRBJ2-7; D may be TRBD1 (5 bases). CDR3 length equals 13 residues. Germline CDR1 and CDR2: MNHEY and SVGAGI. Trimming removed 0 bases from V and 3 bases from J, with 6 bases in between. The CDR3 DNA reads as TGTGCCAGCAGTTACTCAGACAGCTACGAGCAGTACTTC. Translating it yields CASSYSDSYEQYF.

The V and J genes are TRBV7-3 and TRBJ2-5; tentative D call: TRBD2 (5 bases). Germline V CDR1 and CDR2: SGHTA, FQGTGA. V shed 4 bases and J shed 4 bases, with 13 bases lying between them. There are 14 residues in the CDR3. The CDR3 protein is CASSSGSAGETQYF. In DNA, the CDR3 is TGTGCCAGCAGCTCGGGGTCCGCTGGAGAGACCCAGTACTTC.

A few counts support this clone. The chain recombines TRBV2 with TRBJ2-3; D gene unclear. Looked up from germline, CDR1 is SNHLY and CDR2 is FYNNEI. CDR3 size: 14 residues. V was cut by 9 bases and J by 8 bases, with 21 bases left in between. CDR3 protein: CASQLKRGVGTQYF. The CDR3 nucleotides are TGTGCCAGTCAGCTGAAGAGAGGTGTCGGTACGCAGTATTTT.

This clone has just a few counts. The genes are TRBV14 and TRBJ2-7; D remains ambiguous. The germline V gene has CDR1 SGHDN and CDR2 FVKESK. The CDR3 consists of 12 residues. Trimming cost V 0 bases and J 5 bases, with 5 bases left between them. CDR3 residues: CASSQDPDEQYF. In nucleotides, the CDR3 is TGTGCCAGCAGCCAAGATCCCGACGAGCAGTACTTC. The full variable domain, in which reference TRBV14 and TRBJ2-7 provide the parts outside the CDR3, is EAGVTQFPSHSVIEKGQTVTLRCDPISGHDNLYWYRRVMGKEIKFLLHFVKESKQDESGMPNNRFLAERTGGTYSTLKVQPAELEDSGVYFCASSQDPDEQYFGPGTRLTVT.

This clone was seen a few times. The chain employs TRBV4-1 and TRBJ1-1; the match to TRBD1 covers 11 bases. The V segment lost 1 base and the J segment 5 bases; nucleotides outside the gene matches: 3. CDR1 is MGHRA and CDR2 is YSYEKL in the germline V gene. The CDR3 extends over 15 amino acids. This chain's CDR3 is CASSQGTGGWTEAFF. As DNA, the CDR3 is TGCGCCAGCAGCCAAGGGACAGGGGGCTGGACTGAAGCTTTCTTT.

The rearrangement joins TRBV29-1 to TRBJ2-5; D not certain. Looked up from germline, CDR1 is SQVTM and CDR2 is ANQGSEA. This CDR3 contains 13 residues. With 5 bases removed from V and 1 base from J, the gap between germline ends came to 11 bases. For the CDR3, the DNA is TGCAGCGTTTCCGTCGGAGCCCAAGAGACCCAGTACTTC. It encodes CSVSVGAQETQYF.

This chain connects TRBV4-2 to TRBJ2-7; a possible D gene is TRBD1 (6 bases). V lost 1 base to trimming and J lost 3 bases, with 13 bases between them. CDR3 length equals 15 residues. Germline values: CDR1 LGHNA, CDR2 YNFKEQ. The CDR3 bases are TGTGCCAGCAGCCAAGCTCTACAGGGAAACTACGAGCAGTACTTC. Translating gives CASSQALQGNYEQYF.